This T cell receptor (beta chain) was sequenced in a study of CD8+CD57+ T cells in acquired aplastic anemia. Study summary: The average for DNA from sorted CD4+ and CD8+ cells was roughly 3 ug.

Study-wide results and limits: A set of some 28 CD8+ CDR3 sequences was shared between patients and controls, and these sequences appeared highly expressed in patients.

This clonotype has at least ten counts. Its target is not known. Using genomic DNA as the template, TCR beta VDJ and CDR3 profiling was carried out. One entry per CDR3 protein results from TCRdb running MiXCR on the reads. The top ten hold roughly 28% of the sample, which has about 120,000 distinct CDR3 sequences, 45% to 60% seen once. Previously, flow cytometry had revealed CD8+CD57+ cell expansion in the patients chosen for sequencing. The sample taken for sequencing was sorted CD4+, CD8+, or CD8+CD57+ T cells (not recorded which) from PBMCs. This receptor was obtained from a human donor with aplastic anemia.

CDR3 region: CASSVQSGTGDVNTEAFF. The CDR3 DNA follows: TGTGCCAGCAGCGTTCAATCAGGGACAGGGGATGTAAACACTGAAGCTTTCTTT. The chain has TRBV9 and TRBJ1-1, with TRBD1 identical over 10 bases. Germline CDR1 and CDR2: SGDLS and YYNGEE. J was trimmed by 2 bases and V by 2 bases; bases with no gene match: 12. CDR3 length: 18 amino acids. The full variable domain, in which reference TRBV9 and TRBJ1-1 provide the parts outside the CDR3, is DSGVTQTPKHLITATGQRVTLRCSPRSGDLSVYWYQQSLDQGLQFLIQYYNGEERAKGNILERFSAQQFPDLHSELNLSSLELGDSALYFCASSVQSGTGDVNTEAFFGQGTRLTVV.